These T cell receptor beta chains were read from a single sample in a study of PD-1 blockade in classical Hodgkin lymphoma. Sequenced by immunoSEQ multiplex PCR; TCRdb stores in-frame clones only, minus some. The sample contains roughly 60,000 clones, around nine tenths of which appear only once. The sample was peripheral blood mononuclear cells (PBMCs), taken at baseline. The source is a human donor with classical Hodgkin lymphoma. Both conserved end residues are part of each CDR3. D genes are given only for firm matches. Not all rows give a size; the values are once, few, many and, for expanded clones, a class.

TRBD2 - TRBJ2-1 TRBV9 TGTGCCAGCAGCACCAGCGGGAGCTCCTACAATGAGCAGTTCTTC CASSTSGSSYNEQFF
- - TRBJ2-1 TRBV2 TGTGCCAGCAGTGAACGTCGGGGCGCCGGCTCCTACAATGAGCAGTTCTTC CASSERRGAGSYNEQFF
- - TRBJ2-2 TRBV6-5 TGTGCCAGCAGTTACGCGGCAGTCGGAGAGCTGTTTTTT CASSYAAVGELFF
TRBD2 - TRBJ2-5 TRBV18 TGTGCCAGCTCGTCCTACTGGCGGGAGGGCCTACGCCAAGAGACCCAGTACTTC CASSSYWREGLRQETQYF
- - TRBJ1-5 TRBV7-2 TGTGCCAGCAGCTTAGTTTCAGGTTCTAGTCAGCCCCAGCATTTT CASSLVSGSSQPQHF
TRBD1 - TRBJ2-7 TRBV6-5 TGTGCCAGCAGTACCTATATGACAGGGTACTACGAGCAGTACTTC CASSTYMTGYYEQYF
- once TRBJ2-2 TRBV13 TGTGCCAGCAGACCAATGACAGGACAGACCGGGGAGCTGTTTTTT CASRPMTGQTGELFF
- - TRBJ2-2 TRBV9 TGTGCCAGCAGCGTAGCTAAGGGCGGGGAGCTGTTTTTT CASSVAKGGELFF
- - TRBJ2-7 TRBV4-1 TGCGCCAGCAGCCAAGTATCGGAAAGCTACGAGCAGTACTTC CASSQVSESYEQYF
- - TRBJ2-7 TRBV18 TGTGCCAGCTCACCCACGCTCCCGACCCACGAGCAGTACTTC CASSPTLPTHEQYF
- - TRBJ1-6 TRBV2 TGTGCCAGCCGGGGGGCCTCCTATAATTCACCCCTCCACTTT CASRGASYNSPLHF
- once TRBJ2-3 TRBV28 TGTGCCAGTCTTACCCTTCTGGGCGTAGATACGCAGTATTTT CASLTLLGVDTQYF
- - TRBJ1-2 TRBV5-8 TGTGCCAGCAGCTTGAACTATGGCTACACCTTC CASSLNYGYTF
TRBD2 - TRBJ2-1 TRBV18 TGTGCCAGCTCACCACGGGGGTCAGCGGGGAGGCGGTTCTTC CASSPRGSAGRRFF
- - TRBJ2-7 TRBV5-1 TGCGCCAGCAGCTTGGTCTCACAGGGTTCCTACGAGCAGTACTTC CASSLVSQGSYEQYF
- - TRBJ2-5 TRBV7-8 TGTGCCAGCAGCTTCTTAGGGAAACAAGAGACCCAGTACTTC CASSFLGKQETQYF
- - TRBJ2-3 TRBV6-5 TGTGCCAGCAGCCCCCGGGGGCGGTTGACAGATACGCAGTATTTT CASSPRGRLTDTQYF
- - TRBJ1-3 TRBV4-1 TGCGCCAGCACCCCTCGGGCCAGCAGGGGACTTGGAAACACCATATATTTT CASTPRASRGLGNTIYF
- - TRBJ2-7 TRBV5-1 TGCGCCAGCAGCTTGGTGGGTTACGAGCAGTACTTC CASSLVGYEQYF
- - TRBJ2-2 TRBV6-5 TGTGCCAGCAGTTACTCCCGGGGGAATGACGGGGAGCTGTTTTTT CASSYSRGNDGELFF
- - TRBJ2-5 TRBV25-1 TGTGCCAGCAGGGACCGGACAGGGAGGGGCTCCCAGTACTTC CASRDRTGRGSQYF
- - TRBJ2-1 TRBV27 TGTGCCAGCAGTTTACCGGGAAACGGGGCAAATGAGCAGTTCTTC CASSLPGNGANEQFF
- - TRBJ1-4 TRBV9 TGTGCCAGCAGCGTAGGACCGTCAAGGGGAGAAAAACTGTTTTTT CASSVGPSRGEKLFF
TRBD2 - TRBJ2-2 TRBV9 TGTGCCAGCAGCCCCAGACTAGCGGAGAACACCGGGGAGCTGTTTTTT CASSPRLAENTGELFF
- - TRBJ2-1 TRBV21-1 TGTGCCAGCAGCGAGTTACACTACAATGAGCAGTTCTTC CASSELHYNEQFF
TRBD2 once TRBJ2-7 TRBV11-2 TGTGCCAGCAGCCGCGGGACTAGCGGGAGTGGCTACTACGAGCAGTACTTC CASSRGTSGSGYYEQYF
TRBD2 - TRBJ2-1 TRBV28 TGTGCCAGCAGTTTGCCTAGCGGGATCTCCTACAATGAGCAGTTCTTC CASSLPSGISYNEQFF
- - TRBJ2-5 TRBV28 TGTGCCAGCAGTTTATCGGATCGGGGACCTACACAAGAGACCCAGTACTTC CASSLSDRGPTQETQYF
- - TRBJ2-7 TRBV11-2 TGTGCCAGCAGCTTATTTTTGGGGCGGACCTACGAGCAGTACTTC CASSLFLGRTYEQYF
- - TRBJ1-5 TRBV6-6 TGTGCCAGCAGTTACGACAGGCGGGGCAATCAGCCCCAGCATTTT CASSYDRRGNQPQHF
TRBD2 - TRBJ2-2 TRBV29-1 TGCAGCGTTGGTCTGACTAGCGGGAGCACCGGGGAGCTGTTTTTT CSVGLTSGSTGELFF
- - TRBJ2-1 TRBV21-1 TGTGCCAGCCTGGGACGGAGGTTCTGCGGGGGTTCCCCCCGGAACTACAATGAGCAGTTCTTC CASLGRRFCGGSPRNYNEQFF
- - TRBJ1-1 TRBV19 TGTGCCAGTAGGTTAGGGGGGGCTGAAGCTTTCTTT CASRLGGAEAFF